This is a list of T cell receptor beta chains from one sample in a study of blood T cell repertoires in COVID-19. The assay was immunoSEQ multiplex PCR, and TCRdb's table has in-frame clones only and misses some. The sample includes about 150,000 clones, more than 80% of them seen just once. The sequencing input was peripheral blood. The receptors shown here come from a man between 60 and 75 years old with acute or convalescent COVID-19. Each CDR3 is given with its conserved first and last residue. Fields, in order: V gene, J gene, clone size, D gene, CDR3 protein, CDR3 DNA. A D gene is named only where the DNA matches it firmly. For some rows the clone size is stated as once, few or many, or as a class when expanded; others skip it.

TRBV2,TRBJ2-3,once,TRBD2,CASELAGARTDTQYF,TGTGCCAGTGAACTAGCGGGGGCCCGCACAGATACGCAGTATTTT
TRBV27,TRBJ2-7,-,-,CASRLGPGTSEQYF,TGTGCCAGCAGACTGGGTCCCGGGACATCAGAACAGTACTTC
TRBV4-2,TRBJ2-7,-,-,CASSQEQAGESYEQYF,TGTGCCAGCAGCCAAGAACAGGCAGGCGAGTCCTACGAGCAGTACTTC
TRBV7-2,TRBJ1-5,-,-,CASSWGGRNQPQHF,TGTGCCAGCAGCTGGGGGGGACGCAATCAGCCCCAGCATTTT
TRBV25-1,TRBJ1-6,once,-,CASSATPREPLHF,TGTGCCAGCAGTGCGACCCCCAGGGAACCCCTCCACTTT
TRBV2,TRBJ2-1,-,-,CASSDRLGVTSYNEQFF,TGTGCCAGCAGTGACCGGCTAGGGGTTACCTCCTACAATGAGCAGTTCTTC
TRBV11-3,TRBJ2-3,-,-,CASSLRLGRGSTDTQYF,TGTGCCAGCAGCTTACGGTTGGGCAGGGGAAGCACAGATACGCAGTATTTT
TRBV10-3,TRBJ2-7,-,TRBD1,CAVRDRVGEQYF,TGTGCCGTCCGGGACAGGGTGGGCGAGCAGTACTTC
TRBV5-1,TRBJ1-3,-,-,CASSLGQTASGNTIYF,TGCGCCAGCAGCTTGGGACAGACTGCCTCTGGAAACACCATATATTTT
TRBV27,TRBJ2-3,-,TRBD2,CASRWTSGGAFENRDTQYF,TGTGCCAGCAGATGGACTAGCGGGGGGGCTTTCGAAAATAGAGATACGCAGTATTTT
TRBV29-1,TRBJ1-2,-,TRBD1,CSVPMTGDYGYTF,TGCAGCGTTCCTATGACAGGGGATTATGGCTACACCTTC
TRBV7-2,TRBJ2-3,-,TRBD1,CASSGQGGFGTQYF,TGTGCCAGCAGCGGACAGGGGGGATTCGGTACGCAGTATTTT
TRBV11-2,TRBJ2-5,-,-,CASSLQRAIQETQYF,TGTGCCAGCAGCTTACAGCGGGCAATCCAAGAGACCCAGTACTTC
TRBV15,TRBJ2-2,-,-,CATTRQGRNTGELFF,TGTGCCACCACAAGACAAGGCCGGAACACCGGGGAGCTGTTTTTT
TRBV2,TRBJ2-4,-,TRBD1,CASEYDRENIQYF,TGTGCCAGCGAATATGACAGGGAAAACATTCAGTACTTC
TRBV5-6,TRBJ2-4,-,-,CASSLQLRLAKNIQYF,TGTGCCAGCAGCTTACAACTAAGACTAGCCAAAAACATTCAGTACTTC
TRBV7-2,TRBJ2-7,-,-,CASTLRGPYEQYF,TGTGCCAGCACCCTTAGGGGTCCCTACGAGCAGTACTTC
TRBV15,TRBJ1-2,-,-,CATSGKGHLDYGYTF,TGTGCCACCAGCGGAAAGGGACACTTAGACTATGGCTACACCTTC
TRBV6-5,TRBJ2-5,-,-,CASSYPGLSPPETQYF,TGTGCCAGCAGTTACCCGGGATTATCTCCTCCAGAGACCCAGTACTTC
TRBV18,TRBJ1-2,-,-,CASSQREGDYGYTF,TGTGCCAGCTCACAGCGCGAGGGGGACTATGGCTACACCTTC
TRBV10-1,TRBJ1-5,-,TRBD1,CASSEGTGPLQPQHF,TGCGCCAGCAGTGAGGGGACAGGGCCACTCCAGCCCCAGCATTTT
TRBV6-1,TRBJ2-5,few,-,CASSEVGSGPSYF,TGTGCCAGCAGTGAAGTGGGTAGCGGCCCTAGCTACTTC
TRBV6-5,TRBJ1-1,-,-,CASSYSSGGQTEAFF,TGTGCCAGCAGTTACTCATCCGGGGGGCAAACTGAAGCTTTCTTT
TRBV10-1,TRBJ1-2,-,-,CASSESGRGGYTF,TGCGCCAGCAGTGAGTCTGGTCGGGGTGGCTACACCTTC
TRBV7-9,TRBJ1-2,few,TRBD1,CASSLDRVIGGYTF,TGTGCCAGCAGTCTTGACAGGGTCATTGGCGGCTACACCTTC
TRBV4-3,TRBJ2-1,-,-,CASSQDRGGKRANEQFF,TGCGCCAGCAGCCAAGATAGGGGGGGAAAAAGGGCCAATGAGCAGTTCTTC
TRBV5-5,TRBJ2-3,-,TRBD2,CASIGAGGPTDTQYF,TGTGCCAGCATCGGCGCGGGGGGACCCACAGATACGCAGTATTTT
TRBV19,TRBJ2-4,-,TRBD1,CASSIRGPGNIQYF,TGTGCCAGTAGTATCAGGGGGCCAGGGAACATTCAGTACTTC
TRBV5-6,TRBJ1-5,-,-,CASSLGPNQPQHF,TGTGCCAGCAGCCTGGGGCCCAATCAGCCCCAGCATTTT
TRBV2,TRBJ1-1,-,-,CASNGQRNTEAFF,TGTGCCAGCAACGGACAGAGGAACACTGAAGCTTTCTTT
TRBV9,TRBJ2-3,-,-,CASSVGHRVTDTQYF,TGTGCCAGCAGCGTAGGGCACAGGGTAACAGATACGCAGTATTTT
TRBV2,TRBJ2-2,-,TRBD1,CASRRDRGLKDTGELFF,TGTGCCAGCCGGAGGGACAGGGGGCTAAAGGACACCGGGGAGCTGTTTTTT
TRBV6-2/TRBV6-3,TRBJ1-1,-,-,CASSPYPQGEAFF,TGTGCCAGCAGCCCGTATCCCCAGGGTGAAGCTTTCTTT
TRBV6-6,TRBJ1-4,-,TRBD1,CASSPRGRGDEKLFF,TGTGCCAGCAGCCCCAGGGGGCGCGGAGATGAAAAACTGTTTTTT
TRBV30,TRBJ1-2,-,-,CAWSPGSWGYTF,TGTGCCTGGAGTCCAGGATCCTGGGGCTACACCTTC
TRBV7-9,TRBJ1-1,-,TRBD1,CASSYHRGHGTEAFF,TGTGCCAGCAGCTACCACAGGGGTCATGGTACTGAAGCTTTCTTT
TRBV11-2,TRBJ2-6,-,-,CASSPHGVGANVLTF,TGTGCCAGCAGCCCTCACGGGGTTGGGGCCAACGTCCTGACTTTC
TRBV24-1,TRBJ1-5,-,TRBD1,CATRKGTGSFQPQHF,TGTGCCACCAGGAAAGGGACAGGGAGCTTTCAGCCCCAGCATTTT
TRBV7-2,TRBJ2-7,-,-,CASSPHLDLHEQYF,TGTGCCAGCAGCCCGCACCTCGACTTACACGAGCAGTACTTC
TRBV7-9,TRBJ1-1,-,-,CASSGYRVNTEAFF,TGTGCCAGCAGCGGATACAGGGTGAACACTGAAGCTTTCTTT
TRBV4-1,TRBJ2-7,-,TRBD1,CASSQPGQGSPYEQYF,TGCGCCAGCAGCCAGCCGGGACAGGGGTCCCCCTACGAGCAGTACTTC
TRBV2,TRBJ1-2,-,-,CASIAGTHYGYTF,TGTGCCAGCATCGCCGGGACTCACTATGGCTACACCTTC
TRBV7-8,TRBJ2-3,-,TRBD2,CASSLPSGASTDTQYF,TGTGCCAGCAGCCTCCCTAGCGGGGCCAGCACAGATACGCAGTATTTT
TRBV10-2,TRBJ2-7,-,TRBD1,CASRPQGTAYEQYF,TGCGCCAGCAGGCCACAGGGGACGGCCTACGAGCAGTACTTC
TRBV19,TRBJ1-5,-,-,CATSDSYSNQPQHF,TGTGCCACCTCAGACTCATATAGCAATCAGCCCCAGCATTTT
TRBV4-1,TRBJ1-2,once,TRBD1,CASSQGQGGGYTF,TGCGCCAGCAGCCAAGGACAGGGAGGAGGCTACACCTTC
TRBV12-3/TRBV12-4,TRBJ1-2,-,-,CASSSEIYGYTF,TGTGCCAGCAGTTCTGAGATCTATGGCTACACCTTC
TRBV5-4,TRBJ2-3,-,TRBD2,CASSFRGGSTDTQYF,TGTGCCAGCAGCTTTCGGGGGGGGAGCACAGATACGCAGTATTTT
TRBV5-1,TRBJ1-4,-,-,CASILTGSVNEKLFF,TGCGCCAGCATTCTAACCGGGTCTGTTAATGAAAAACTGTTTTTT
TRBV7-8,TRBJ1-6,-,-,CASSLRGRAKNNSPLHF,TGTGCCAGCAGCTTACGGGGAAGGGCAAAAAATAATTCACCCCTCCACTTT
TRBV5-1,TRBJ2-1,-,TRBD1,CASSRDRGWNEQFF,TGCGCCAGCAGCCGGGACAGGGGATGGAATGAGCAGTTCTTC
TRBV12-5,TRBJ2-7,once,-,CASGKGPSEQYF,TGTGCTAGTGGGAAGGGGCCAAGCGAGCAGTACTTC
TRBV6-2/TRBV6-3,TRBJ1-4,-,-,CASSYSTSRGEKLFF,TGTGCCAGCAGTTACTCGACTTCTCGAGGTGAAAAACTGTTTTTT
TRBV14,TRBJ2-3,-,TRBD1,CASSEQGAFDTQYF,TGTGCCAGCAGCGAACAGGGGGCGTTTGATACGCAGTATTTT
TRBV3-1/TRBV3-2,TRBJ1-3,-,-,CASSQQGYSGNTIYF,TGTGCCAGCAGCCAACAGGGATACTCTGGAAACACCATATATTTT
TRBV7-8,TRBJ1-2,-,-,CASSLSAGNYGYTF,TGTGCCAGCAGCTTATCGGCAGGGAACTATGGCTACACCTTC
TRBV10-3,TRBJ2-7,-,-,CAVKGGVWYEQYF,TGTGCCGTCAAGGGGGGGGTTTGGTACGAGCAGTACTTC
TRBV5-4,TRBJ2-2,-,-,CASSLGGGRANTGELFF,TGTGCCAGCAGCTTGGGGGGCGGCAGGGCGAACACCGGGGAGCTGTTTTTT